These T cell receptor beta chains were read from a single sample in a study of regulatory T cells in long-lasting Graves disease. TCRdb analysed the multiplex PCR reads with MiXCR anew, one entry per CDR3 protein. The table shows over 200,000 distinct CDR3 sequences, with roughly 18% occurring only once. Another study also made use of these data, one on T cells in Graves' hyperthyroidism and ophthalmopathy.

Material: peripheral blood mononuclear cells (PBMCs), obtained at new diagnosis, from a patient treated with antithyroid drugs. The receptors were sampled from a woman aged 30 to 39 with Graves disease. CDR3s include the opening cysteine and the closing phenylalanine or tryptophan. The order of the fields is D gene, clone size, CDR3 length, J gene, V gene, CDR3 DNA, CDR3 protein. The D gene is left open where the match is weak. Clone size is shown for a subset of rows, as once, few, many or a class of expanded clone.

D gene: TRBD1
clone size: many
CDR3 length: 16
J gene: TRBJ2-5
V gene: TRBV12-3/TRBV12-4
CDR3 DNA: TGTGCCAGCAGTTTCGACTCCGGGACAGGGCAAGAGACCCAGTACTTC
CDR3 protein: CASSFDSGTGQETQYF

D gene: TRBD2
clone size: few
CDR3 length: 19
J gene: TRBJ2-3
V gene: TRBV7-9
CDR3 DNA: TGTGCCAGCAGCCAGGGACTAGCGGGGCAACATACTAGCACAGATACGCAGTATTTT
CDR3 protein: CASSQGLAGQHTSTDTQYF

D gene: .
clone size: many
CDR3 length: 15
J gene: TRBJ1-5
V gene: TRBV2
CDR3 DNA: TGTGCCAGCAAAGACAAGGACCTCTACAATCAGCCCCAGCATTTT
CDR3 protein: CASKDKDLYNQPQHF

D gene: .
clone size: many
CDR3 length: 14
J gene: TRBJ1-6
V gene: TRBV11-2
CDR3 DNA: TGTGCCAGCAGGGCAATCCGGGACGATTCACCCCTCCACTTT
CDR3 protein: CASRAIRDDSPLHF

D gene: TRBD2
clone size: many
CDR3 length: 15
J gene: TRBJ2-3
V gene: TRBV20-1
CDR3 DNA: TGCAGTGCTATCCAGCGGGGGGTTAGCACAGATACGCAGTATTTT
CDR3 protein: CSAIQRGVSTDTQYF

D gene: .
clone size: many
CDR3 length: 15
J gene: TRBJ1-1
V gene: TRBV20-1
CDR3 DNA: TGCAGTGCTGAGTGGGACTTACCCATGAACACTGAAGCTTTCTTT
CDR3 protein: CSAEWDLPMNTEAFF

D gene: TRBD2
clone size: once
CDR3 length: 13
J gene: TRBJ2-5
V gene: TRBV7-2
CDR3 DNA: TGTGCCAGCAGTTTGGGGGGGGGTAAGACCCAGTACTTC
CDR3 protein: CASSLGGGKTQYF

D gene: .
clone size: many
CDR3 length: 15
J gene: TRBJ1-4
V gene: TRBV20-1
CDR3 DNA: TGCAGTGCTAGGTTCAGGGCGTTGGCTAATGAAAAACTGTTTTTT
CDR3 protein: CSARFRALANEKLFF

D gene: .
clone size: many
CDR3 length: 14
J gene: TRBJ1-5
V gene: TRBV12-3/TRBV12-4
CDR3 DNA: TGTGCCAGCAGTTTGCCGGGCAGGAATCAGCCCCAGCATTTT
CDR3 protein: CASSLPGRNQPQHF

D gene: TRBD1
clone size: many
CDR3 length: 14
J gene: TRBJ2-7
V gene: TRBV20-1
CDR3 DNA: TGCAGTGCTAGAGGGGACAGGGGCACCTACGAGCAGTACTTC
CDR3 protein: CSARGDRGTYEQYF

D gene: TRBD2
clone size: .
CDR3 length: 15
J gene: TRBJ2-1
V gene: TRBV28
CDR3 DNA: TGTGCCAGCAGTTCTTCAGCGGGAGATCACAATGAGCAGTTCTTC
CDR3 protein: CASSSSAGDHNEQFF

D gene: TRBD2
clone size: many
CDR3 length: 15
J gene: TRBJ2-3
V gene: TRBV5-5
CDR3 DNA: TGTGCCAGCAGCTTGTACTCGGGGGGGACAGATACGCAGTATTTT
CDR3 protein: CASSLYSGGTDTQYF

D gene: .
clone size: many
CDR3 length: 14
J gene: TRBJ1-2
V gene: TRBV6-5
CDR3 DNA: TGTGCCAGCAGTTACTCGAGCAGGGCGTATGGCTACACCTTC
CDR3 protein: CASSYSSRAYGYTF

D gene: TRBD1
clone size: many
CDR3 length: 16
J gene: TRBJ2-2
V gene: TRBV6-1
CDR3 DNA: TGTGCCAGCAGGGACGTGGGACAGGGATTCACCGGGGAGCTGTTTTTT
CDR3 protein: CASRDVGQGFTGELFF

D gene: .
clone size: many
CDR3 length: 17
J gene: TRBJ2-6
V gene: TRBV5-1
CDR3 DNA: TGTGCCAGCAGCTTGGTAGGCGTCAACTCTGGGGCCAACGTCCTGACTTTC
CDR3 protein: CASSLVGVNSGANVLTF

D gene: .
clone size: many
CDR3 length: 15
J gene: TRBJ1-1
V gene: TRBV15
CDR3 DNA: TGTGCCACCAGCAGAGAAGGGACCATGGGCACTGAAGCTTTCTTT
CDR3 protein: CATSREGTMGTEAFF

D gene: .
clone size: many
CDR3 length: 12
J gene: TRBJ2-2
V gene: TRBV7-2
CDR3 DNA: TGTGCCAGCAGCTTAAGCCCTGGGGAGCTGTTTTTT
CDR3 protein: CASSLSPGELFF

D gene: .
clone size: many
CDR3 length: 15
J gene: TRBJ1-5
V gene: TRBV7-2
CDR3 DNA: TGTGCCAGCAGCTCCTCAGGTTATAGCAATCAGCCCCAGCATTTT
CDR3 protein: CASSSSGYSNQPQHF

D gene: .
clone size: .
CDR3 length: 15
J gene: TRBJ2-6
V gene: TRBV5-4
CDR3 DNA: TGTGCCAGCAGCTTGCCGGGGCCAGGGGCCAACGTCCTGACTTTC
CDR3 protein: CASSLPGPGANVLTF

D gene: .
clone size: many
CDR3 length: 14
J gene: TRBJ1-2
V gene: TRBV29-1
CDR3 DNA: TGCAGCGTTGAAGATACCGGCCGGTTTTATGGCTACACCTTC
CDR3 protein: CSVEDTGRFYGYTF

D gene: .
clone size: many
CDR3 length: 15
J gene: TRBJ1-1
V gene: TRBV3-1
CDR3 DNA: TGTGCCAGCAGCCATGGGGGGTCGCGCGGACCTGAAGCTTTCTTT
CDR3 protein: CASSHGGSRGPEAFF

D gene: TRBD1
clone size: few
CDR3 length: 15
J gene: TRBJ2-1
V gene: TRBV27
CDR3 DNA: TGTGCCAGCAGTTTATCAAGGGGGCTGTTAAATGAGCAGTTCTTC
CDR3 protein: CASSLSRGLLNEQFF

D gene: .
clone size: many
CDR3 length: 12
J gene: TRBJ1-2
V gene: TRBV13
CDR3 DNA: TGTGCCAGCCACGGGGGCGATTATGGCTACACCTTC
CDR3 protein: CASHGGDYGYTF

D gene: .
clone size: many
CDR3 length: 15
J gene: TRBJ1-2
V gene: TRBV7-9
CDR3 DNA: TGTGCCAGCAGCTTGGACCGGGATTTCCCCTATGGCTACACCTTC
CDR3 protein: CASSLDRDFPYGYTF

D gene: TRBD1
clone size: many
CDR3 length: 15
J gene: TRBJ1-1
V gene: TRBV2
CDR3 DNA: TGTGCCAGATCGCGCCCGGACAGGCGATACAACAAAGCTTTCTTT
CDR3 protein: CARSRPDRRYNKAFF

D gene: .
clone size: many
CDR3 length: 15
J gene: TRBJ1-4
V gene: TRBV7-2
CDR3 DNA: TGTGCCAGCAGTTTAATGGGACTCAACCATGAAAAACTGTTTTTT
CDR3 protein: CASSLMGLNHEKLFF

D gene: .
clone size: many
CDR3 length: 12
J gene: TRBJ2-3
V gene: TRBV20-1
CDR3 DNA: TGCAGTGCCCCCACCACACCAGGATCGCAGTATTTT
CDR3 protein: CSAPTTPGSQYF

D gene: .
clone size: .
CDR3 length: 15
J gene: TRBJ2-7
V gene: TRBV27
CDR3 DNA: TGTGCCAGCAGCTTTGATCCGGAACGGACCTACGAGCAGTACTTC
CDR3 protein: CASSFDPERTYEQYF

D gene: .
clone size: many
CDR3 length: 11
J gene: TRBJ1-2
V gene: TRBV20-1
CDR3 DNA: TGCAGTACAATAGACTCTTCTGGCTACACCTTC
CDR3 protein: CSTIDSSGYTF

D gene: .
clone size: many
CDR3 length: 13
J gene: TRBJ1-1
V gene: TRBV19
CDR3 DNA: TGTGCCACTTTAGGGGGGGCTGACACTGAAGCTTTCTTT
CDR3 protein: CATLGGADTEAFF

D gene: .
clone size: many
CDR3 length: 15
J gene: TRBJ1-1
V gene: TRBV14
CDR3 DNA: TGTGCCAGCAGCCGCGGGAGGGCTGGAGGGACTGAAGCTTTCTTT
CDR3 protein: CASSRGRAGGTEAFF

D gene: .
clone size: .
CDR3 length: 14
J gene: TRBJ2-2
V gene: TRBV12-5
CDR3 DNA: TGTGCTAGTGTAGAACCCCTAACAACCGGGGAGCTGTTTTTT
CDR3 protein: CASVEPLTTGELFF

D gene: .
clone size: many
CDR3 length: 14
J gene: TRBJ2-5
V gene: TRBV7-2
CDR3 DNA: TGTGCCAGCAGCTTAAGTGCTGGAAGAGAGACCCAGTACTTC
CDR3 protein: CASSLSAGRETQYF

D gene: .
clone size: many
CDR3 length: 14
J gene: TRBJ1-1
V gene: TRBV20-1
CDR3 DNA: TGCAGTGCTAGAGACGGGGGGTGGAACACTGAAGCTTTCTTT
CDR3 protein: CSARDGGWNTEAFF

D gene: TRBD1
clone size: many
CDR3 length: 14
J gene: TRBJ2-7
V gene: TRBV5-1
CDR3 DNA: TGCGCCAGCAGCCGGGACAGAGTCTCCTACGAGCAGTACTTC
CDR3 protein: CASSRDRVSYEQYF

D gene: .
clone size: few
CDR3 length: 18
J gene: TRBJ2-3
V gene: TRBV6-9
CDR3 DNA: TGTGCCAGCAGTTATGGTTTCAGTGGCGGGCTAAGCACAGATACGCGGTATTTT
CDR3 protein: CASSYGFSGGLSTDTRYF

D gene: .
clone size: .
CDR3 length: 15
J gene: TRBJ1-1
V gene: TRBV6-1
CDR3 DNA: TGTGCCAGCAGCTCCGTTAGAGGGGGGAGCACTGAAGCTTTCTTT
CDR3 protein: CASSSVRGGSTEAFF

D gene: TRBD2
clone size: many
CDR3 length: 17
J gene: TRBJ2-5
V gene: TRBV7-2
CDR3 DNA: TGTGCCAGCAGCCCAACGCCGAGACTAGCGTTTCAAGAGACCCAGTACTTC
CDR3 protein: CASSPTPRLAFQETQYF